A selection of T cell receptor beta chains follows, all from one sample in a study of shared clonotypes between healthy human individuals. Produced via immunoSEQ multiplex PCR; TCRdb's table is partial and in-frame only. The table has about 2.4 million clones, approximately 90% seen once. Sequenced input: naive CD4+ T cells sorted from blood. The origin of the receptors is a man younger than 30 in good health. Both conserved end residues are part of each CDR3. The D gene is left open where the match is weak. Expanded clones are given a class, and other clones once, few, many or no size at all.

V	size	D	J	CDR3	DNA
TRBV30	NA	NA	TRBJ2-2	CAWSISRDSIITGELFF	TGTGCCTGGAGTATTTCCCGGGACTCGATAATCACCGGGGAGCTGTTTTTT
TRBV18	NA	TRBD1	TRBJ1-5	CASSPGLDRGLAQHF	TGTGCCAGCTCACCGGGGCTGGACAGGGGATTGGCCCAGCATTTT
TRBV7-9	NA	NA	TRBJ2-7	CASSGVFYEQYF	TGTGCCAGCAGCGGCGTCTTCTACGAGCAGTACTTC
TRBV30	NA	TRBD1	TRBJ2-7	CAWRRQGVYEQYF	TGTGCCTGGAGGAGACAGGGGGTCTACGAGCAGTACTTC
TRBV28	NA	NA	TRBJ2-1	CASKGYRASYNEQFF	TGTGCCAGCAAGGGTTACAGGGCGTCCTACAATGAGCAGTTCTTC
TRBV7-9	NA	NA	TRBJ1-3	CASSFSGSSTGNTIYF	TGTGCCAGCAGCTTTTCGGGTTCGTCCACTGGAAACACCATATATTTT
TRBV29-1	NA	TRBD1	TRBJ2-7	CSVAGQGYEQYF	TGCAGCGTCGCGGGACAGGGCTACGAGCAGTACTTC
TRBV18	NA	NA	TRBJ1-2	CASSADRYSNYGYTF	TGTGCCAGCTCAGCGGACAGATACTCTAACTATGGCTACACCTTC
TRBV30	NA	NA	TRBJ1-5	CAWSVRGGANQPQHF	TGTGCCTGGAGTGTTCGGGGGGGTGCCAATCAGCCCCAGCATTTT
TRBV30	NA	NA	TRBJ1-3	CAWSPAGGPGYF	TGTGCCTGGAGTCCCGCCGGGGGACCGGGATATTTT
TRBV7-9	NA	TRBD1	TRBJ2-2	CASSPNGQVTGELFF	TGTGCCAGCAGCCCCAACGGACAGGTCACCGGGGAGCTGTTTTTT
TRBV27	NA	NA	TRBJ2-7	CASSLREGSYEQYF	TGTGCCAGCAGTTTAAGGGAAGGGAGCTACGAGCAGTACTTC
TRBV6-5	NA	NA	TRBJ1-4	CASSPQGGLGEKLFF	TGTGCCAGCAGTCCCCAGGGAGGACTTGGAGAAAAACTGTTTTTT
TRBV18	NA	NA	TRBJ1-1	CASLQGVHTEAFF	TGTGCCAGCCTACAGGGAGTTCACACTGAAGCTTTCTTT
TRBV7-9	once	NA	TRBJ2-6	CASSRIGDSGANVLTF	TGTGCCAGCAGCCGAATCGGGGACTCTGGGGCCAACGTCCTGACTTTC
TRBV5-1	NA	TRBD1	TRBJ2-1	CASSPGATGGNEQFF	TGCGCCAGCAGCCCGGGGGCGACAGGGGGGAATGAGCAGTTCTTC
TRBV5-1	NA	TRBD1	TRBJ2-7	CASSPWGQEDYEQYF	TGCGCCAGCAGCCCGTGGGGACAGGAGGACTACGAGCAGTACTTC